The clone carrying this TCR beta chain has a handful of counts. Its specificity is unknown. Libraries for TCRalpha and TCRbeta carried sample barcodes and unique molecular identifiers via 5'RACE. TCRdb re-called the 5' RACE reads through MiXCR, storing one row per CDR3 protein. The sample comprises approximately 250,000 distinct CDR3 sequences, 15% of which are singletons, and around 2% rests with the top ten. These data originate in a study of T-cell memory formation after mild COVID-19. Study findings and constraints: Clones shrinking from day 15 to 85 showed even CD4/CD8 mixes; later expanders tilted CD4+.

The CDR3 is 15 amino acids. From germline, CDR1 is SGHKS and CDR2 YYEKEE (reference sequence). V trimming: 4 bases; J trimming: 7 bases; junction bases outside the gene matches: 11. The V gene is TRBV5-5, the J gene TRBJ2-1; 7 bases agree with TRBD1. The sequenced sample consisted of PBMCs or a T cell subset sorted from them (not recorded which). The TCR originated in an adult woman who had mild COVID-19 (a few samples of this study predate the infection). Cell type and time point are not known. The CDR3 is CASSQQGPVENEQFF. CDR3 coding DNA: TGTGCCAGCAGCCAACAGGGGCCCGTTGAGAATGAGCAGTTCTTC.